This TCR beta chain comes out of a study of cytomegalovirus exposure and HLA in healthy donors. Study-wide points: When analyzed later, the rates of TCR association showed variation by HLA locus, with DRB1 the most and HLA-C the fewest.

Turning to this clone: The antigen remains unidentified.

With 60 Vbeta and 13 Jbeta primers, the PCR was carried out. Sequencing was performed with immunoSEQ multiplex PCR; in TCRdb, only in-frame clones are kept and a portion is missing. The data hold 180,000 or so clones, with 65% to 80% observed a single time. In germline, CDR1 is GTSNPN, CDR2 SVGIG (reference sequence). The CDR3 runs 12 residues. Trimming removed 8 bases from V and 0 bases from J, with 8 bases in between. Input material: PBMCs. The chain has TRBV30 and TRBJ1-3, with D possibly matching TRBD1 (6 bases). The clonotype was recovered from a woman aged 25 to 45 in good health and CMV-seropositive. Here the CDR3 DNA reads TGTGCCCAACAGGGCTCTGGAAACACCATATATTTT. Amino acids: CAQQGSGNTIYF.